The sequence of this T cell receptor (beta chain) was determined in a study of metastatic and nonmetastatic thyroid tumors. About the study: The authors compared repertoires across blood and tumor or nodule tissue from malignant and benign thyroid patients.

By share, this clone ranks as medium-sized. Its antigen is as yet unknown. This CDR3 region has 14 residues. Trimming took 5 bases from V and 4 from J, leaving 14 bases between them. Germline V lookup: CDR1 SEHNR, CDR2 FQNEAQ (reference sequence). Overall study results and limits: Relative to benign nodules, malignant thyroid tumors were reportedly characterized by significantly elevated TCR beta diversity in blood and tumor.

In the original analysis: In papillary thyroid cancer, a distant-metastasis classifier was built using CDR3 differences across clinicopathological groups. TCRdb re-called clones via MiXCR from the PCR reads. These V and J calls derive from TCRdb rather than the authors' analysis. Of about 43,000 clones in the sample, less than 3.5% were seen once. Every patient was untreated before thyroid surgery. The TCR sequence derives from a female donor with papillary thyroid cancer or a benign thyroid nodule (not recorded which). Some clones in this sample may be carry-over from other donors' samples. The sequenced sample consisted of blood. The chain employs TRBV7-9 and TRBJ1-2; the D gene is possibly TRBD1 (6 bases). Here the CDR3 reads CASSPPWGAYGYTF. The CDR3 DNA reads TGTGCCAGCAGCCCACCGTGGGGGGCCTATGGCTACACCTTC.